The T cell receptor (beta chain) under discussion was sequenced for a study of T cells expressing NK-cell markers. A 5'RACE template switching approach incorporating UMIs was used to make TCR beta cDNA. After re-calling the 5' RACE reads, TCRdb lists one entry per CDR3 protein, DNA absent. Across fewer than 300,000 distinct CDR3 sequences, the top ten clones capture 4% to 4.5% of the sample. Regarding the study as a whole: In a handful of donors, dominant clonotypes made up about 28.3-60.1% of CD3+CD56-NKG2C+ cells.

Germline assignment: CDR1 DFQATT and CDR2 SNEGSKA (reference sequence). The CDR3 totals 15 residues. Worth noting for this clonotype: Its antigen is unknown.

V and J are TRBV20-1 and TRBJ2-1; without DNA, the TCRdb call of TRBD2 cannot be checked. What was sequenced was blood T cells: a sorted CD56 or NKG2C T cell subset, CD4+ or CD8+ T cells, or bulk PBMC T cells (not recorded which). This clonotype was obtained from a woman aged 18 to 75 in good health. CDR3 loop: CSAAWTFSLYNEQFF.